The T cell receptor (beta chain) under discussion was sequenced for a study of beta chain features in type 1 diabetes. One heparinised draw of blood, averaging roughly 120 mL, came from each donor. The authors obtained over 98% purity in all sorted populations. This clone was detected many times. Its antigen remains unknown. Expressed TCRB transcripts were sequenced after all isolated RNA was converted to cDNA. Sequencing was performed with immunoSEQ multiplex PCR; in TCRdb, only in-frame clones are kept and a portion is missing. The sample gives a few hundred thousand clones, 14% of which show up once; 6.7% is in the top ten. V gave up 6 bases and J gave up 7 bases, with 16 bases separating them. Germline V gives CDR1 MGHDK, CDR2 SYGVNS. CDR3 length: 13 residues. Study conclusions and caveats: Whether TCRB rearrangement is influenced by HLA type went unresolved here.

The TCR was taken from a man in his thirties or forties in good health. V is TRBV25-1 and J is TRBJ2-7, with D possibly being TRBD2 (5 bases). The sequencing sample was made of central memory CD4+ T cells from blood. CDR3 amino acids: CASSSLMGGEQYF. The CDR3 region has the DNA TGTGCCAGCAGCAGTTTGATGGGCGGGGAGCAGTACTTC.